One and the same sample provided the 17 T cell receptor beta chains below, sequenced in a study of Graves' ophthalmopathy and Graves' hyperthyroidism (dated by TCRdb to 2016 to 2019). Sequenced on an Illumina HiSeq 2000. For repertoire sequencing, the TCR beta CDR3 regions were amplified from RNA transcripts. The first round was an RT-PCR using HTBI primers with the Qiagen OneStep RT-PCR kit, and this first round was followed by a second-round multiplex PCR, then size selection and purification. Through fastp at Q25 and MiXCR, TCRdb rebuilt clones from the public reads, retaining in-frame beta chains. CDR3 protein sequences are deduplicated, and each keeps its most common genes and DNA. The sample profile shows hundreds of thousands of distinct CDR3 sequences; approximately 42% of them were found once. The top ten clonotypes cover around half of the sample. The specimen was peripheral blood. The receptors come from an adult man with Graves' ophthalmopathy.

The V gene is TRBV12-3 or TRBV12-4, the J gene TRBJ1-6; D gene unclear. CDR3 length equals 14 residues. V lost 3 bases, J lost 4 bases, and 7 bases lay in between. The CDR3 DNA reads as TGTGCCAGCAGTTTGGCCCTTTATAATTCACCCCTCCACTTT. Encoded protein: CASSLALYNSPLHF.

In this sample, this clonotype turned up a few times. The J gene is TRBJ2-5, the V gene TRBV19; D may correspond to TRBD1 or TRBD2 (5 bases each). The CDR3 consists of 13 residues. The germline V and J ends were trimmed by 6 bases and 0 bases, with 8 bases remaining between them. Germline CDR1 is LNHDA and CDR2 is SQIVND (reference sequence). Here the CDR3 reads CASRWGNQETQYF. The CDR3 coding sequence is TGTGCCAGTAGGTGGGGGAACCAAGAGACCCAGTACTTC.

The chain uses TRBV6-5 and TRBJ1-4; 9 bases agree with TRBD1. Per germline, CDR1 MNHEY and CDR2 SVGAGI. CDR3 size: 14 residues. After removal of 6 bases from V and 6 bases from J, the junction contained 5 bases not matched to a gene. The CDR3 bases are TGTGCCAGCAGGGATGGGACAGGGTATGAAAAACTGTTTTTT. Encoded protein: CASRDGTGYEKLFF.

In its sample, this clonotype was seen a few times. This chain joins TRBV9 and TRBJ1-4; D call uncertain. The germline CDR1 and CDR2 sequences are SGDLS and YYNGEE. The CDR3 runs 16 residues. With 0 bases removed from V and 0 bases from J, the gap between germline ends came to 9 bases. Here the CDR3 reads CASSVEGGTTNEKLFF. DNA of the CDR3: TGTGCCAGCAGCGTAGAGGGAGGGACAACTAATGAAAAACTGTTTTTT.

Concerning this clonotype: The CDR3 ends on some other residue instead of the conserved phenylalanine or tryptophan, so this is likely a read error. The chain links TRBV7-2 to TRBJ2-7; D unresolved. The length of the CDR3 is 13 residues. CDR1 is SGHTA and CDR2 is FQGNSA in the germline V gene. The V gene lost 2 bases and the J gene lost 3 bases, with 8 bases spanning the gap. The CDR3 reads CASSLSRNYEQYL. CDR3 nucleotide sequence: TGTGCCAGCAGCTTAAGCAGGAACTACGAGCAGTACCTC.

The V gene is TRBV25-1, the J gene TRBJ2-7; 7 positions match TRBD2. The CDR3 covers 17 residues. Per the germline V gene, CDR1 is MGHDK and CDR2 is SYGVNS. Trimming took 6 bases from V and 1 from J; bases not matched to a gene: 15. The CDR3 reads CASSPQLGLAESYEQYF. The CDR3 bases are TGTGCCAGCAGCCCCCAATTGGGGCTAGCGGAGTCCTACGAGCAGTACTTC.

This chain links TRBV29-1 with TRBJ1-2; 7 bases agree with TRBD1. After removal of 8 bases from V and 4 bases from J, the junction contained 10 bases not matched to a gene. The CDR3 covers 13 residues. CDR1 and CDR2 from the germline V gene are SQVTM and ANQGSEA. The CDR3 coding sequence is TGCAGCAGATCCGAACAGGGGTTCTATGGCTACACCTTC. Residues: CSRSEQGFYGYTF.

The V call is TRBV19, the J call TRBJ2-5; 9 nucleotides agree with TRBD2. CDR1 and CDR2 from the germline V gene are LNHDA and SQIVND (reference sequence). The CDR3 is 15 residues long. Trimming took 0 bases from V and 5 from J; bases not matched to a gene: 4. This chain's CDR3 is CASSIDAGGLETQYF. The CDR3 nucleotides are TGTGCCAGTAGTATAGATGCGGGAGGGCTCGAGACCCAGTACTTC.

This clonotype was detected only a few times. The chain uses TRBV6-5 and TRBJ1-5; D not certain. The germline V and J ends were trimmed by 6 bases and 0 bases, with 9 bases remaining between them. From germline, CDR1 is MNHEY and CDR2 SVGAGI. The CDR3 extends over 14 amino acids. The CDR3 nucleotides are TGTGCCAGCAGCGTTACCTATAGCAATCAGCCCCAGCATTTT. Protein: CASSVTYSNQPQHF.

The chain employs TRBV5-5 and TRBJ1-1; no definite D call. Germline lookup yields CDR1 SGHKS and CDR2 YYEKEE (reference sequence). The CDR3 is made up of 13 amino acids. Trimming took off 2 bases at V and 3 bases at J, with 8 bases between the two ends. CDR3 nucleotides: TGTGCCAGCAGCTTTGACGTATACACTGAAGCTTTCTTT. Translation: CASSFDVYTEAFF.

The rearrangement uses TRBV7-2 and TRBJ1-1; D is perhaps TRBD1 (5 bases). The germline CDR1 and CDR2 sequences are SGHTA and FQGNSA. This CDR3 has 16 amino acids. Trimming stripped 1 base from V and 6 bases from J, with 18 bases between. CDR3 protein: CASSLDVRGGGAEAFF. The CDR3 nucleotides read TGTGCCAGCAGCTTAGATGTACGGGGCGGCGGGGCTGAAGCTTTCTTT.

In its sample, this clonotype was seen many times. The rearrangement uses TRBV7-2 and TRBJ2-7; D ambiguous. Germline values: CDR1 SGHTA, CDR2 FQGNSA. This CDR3 is built from 13 residues. V lost 4 bases to trimming and J lost 5 bases, with 12 bases between them. CDR3 in amino acids: CASSWGGRDEQYF. Here the CDR3 DNA reads TGTGCCAGCAGCTGGGGTGGGCGCGACGAGCAGTACTTC.

This clonotype was picked up one time. A read error may explain this, as a much larger clone is one base away. The V call is TRBV24-1, the J call TRBJ1-1; D possibly corresponds to TRBD1 (5 bases). CDR1 is KGHDR, CDR2 SFDVKD, per germline. CDR3 length: 17 residues. V was clipped by 1 base and J by 6 bases, with 20 bases between them. CDR3 in amino acids: CATSDFQGSGGDAEAFF. As DNA, the CDR3 is TGTGCCACCAGTGATTTTCAGGGCTCGGGTGGTGACGCTGAAGCTTTCTTT.

The rearrangement uses TRBV19 and TRBJ1-1; possible D gene TRBD1, 5 bases. In germline, CDR1 is LNHDA, CDR2 SQIVND (reference sequence). This CDR3 is built from 19 residues. V was pared by 5 bases and J by 1 base, with 26 bases between. The CDR3 sequence is CASSLRWGFRTGPNTEAFF. DNA for the CDR3: TGTGCCAGTAGTCTAAGGTGGGGTTTTCGAACGGGGCCGAACACTGAAGCTTTCTTT.

V gene TRBV9 combines with J gene TRBJ1-2; TRBD1 matches 8 bases. Unmatched junction bases numbered 7, after V lost 3 bases and J lost 3 bases. CDR1 SGDLS and CDR2 YYNGEE come from the germline V gene. This CDR3 is 15 amino acids long. CDR3 region: CASSAAEGQDYGYTF. In DNA, the CDR3 is TGTGCCAGCAGCGCAGCTGAGGGACAGGACTATGGCTACACCTTC.

The sample holds one count of this clonotype. Sequence at one end of the junction differs from germline and may be a read error. This chain links TRBV10-3 with TRBJ2-7; D is ambiguous. The CDR3 is 15 residues long. CDR1 and CDR2 from the germline V gene are ENHRY and SYGVKD. In DNA form, the CDR3 reads TGTGCCAGCAGTTACTCAGACCGCACATCCTACGAGCAGTACTTC. It yields the protein CASSYSDRTSYEQYF.

The chain carries TRBV28 and TRBJ1-5, with D hard to call. Deletions cut 5 bases from V and 5 bases from J, with 4 bases between. The CDR3 is 11 amino acids. Per germline, CDR1 MDHEN and CDR2 SYDVKM. In DNA, the CDR3 is TGTGCCAGCAGTCGGGATCAGCCCCAGCATTTT. This gives the protein CASSRDQPQHF.